This T cell receptor (beta chain) stems from a study of T cell repertoires in ileal Crohn's disease. Roughly 0.55 micrograms of biopsy DNA per sample underwent TCRB immunosequencing. Profiled with immunoSEQ multiplex PCR; TCRdb holds only in-frame clones, not every one. The table records about 13,000 clones, roughly 71% of them present only once. By share of the sample, this clone is medium-sized. This CDR3 contains 18 residues. Trimming left V 1 base short and J 5 bases short, with 21 bases between. CDR1 and CDR2 (germline): SGHTA, FQGTGA. The time point denotes: neoterminal ileum biopsy at postoperative endoscopy, about 6 months after surgery.

The origin of this receptor is an adult with Crohn's disease. Sequencing was carried out using ileal tissue. The rearrangement links TRBV7-3 to TRBJ2-1; possible D gene TRBD2, 6 bases. The CDR3 loop is CASSLKIAGSKGDNEQFF. DNA of the CDR3: TGTGCCAGCAGCTTAAAAATTGCGGGGTCAAAGGGCGACAATGAGCAGTTCTTC. The full variable domain, with the rest looked up from reference TRBV7-3 and TRBJ2-1, is GAGVSQTPSNKVTEKGKYVELRCDPISGHTALYWYRQSLGQGPEFLIYFQGTGAADDSGLPNDRFFAVRPEGSVSTLKIQRTERGDSAVYLCASSLKIAGSKGDNEQFFGPGTRLTVL.